This TCR beta chain is drawn from a study of T cell repertoires in cytomegalovirus infection. On the study more broadly: Public TCR beta signatures provided an indication of both CMV infection and a matching HLA type.

TCRdb re-called the reads with MiXCR, one entry per CDR3 protein. The data hold some 270,000 distinct CDR3 sequences, with about 20% observed a single time. Germline CDR1 and CDR2: SEHNR and FQNEAQ (reference sequence). The length of the CDR3 is 13 residues. The germline V and J ends were trimmed by 5 bases and 8 bases, with 15 bases remaining between them. Whole-study results and caveats: There were carriers of CMV plus the relevant HLA, and cumulative public TCR beta family frequency identified them.

In this sample, this clonotype turned up many times. Its antigen is currently unknown. The source of this sequence is a human donor in good health (CMV status not recorded). Some clones in this sample may be carry-over from other donors' samples. The chain combines TRBV7-9 with TRBJ1-2; no reliable D call. The specimen comprised cultured PBMCs, sampled from culture after CMV antigen stimulation. In DNA, the CDR3 is TGTGCCAGCAGCCCTAGGATAGGCCTCGGCTACACCTTC. Amino acid sequence: CASSPRIGLGYTF.